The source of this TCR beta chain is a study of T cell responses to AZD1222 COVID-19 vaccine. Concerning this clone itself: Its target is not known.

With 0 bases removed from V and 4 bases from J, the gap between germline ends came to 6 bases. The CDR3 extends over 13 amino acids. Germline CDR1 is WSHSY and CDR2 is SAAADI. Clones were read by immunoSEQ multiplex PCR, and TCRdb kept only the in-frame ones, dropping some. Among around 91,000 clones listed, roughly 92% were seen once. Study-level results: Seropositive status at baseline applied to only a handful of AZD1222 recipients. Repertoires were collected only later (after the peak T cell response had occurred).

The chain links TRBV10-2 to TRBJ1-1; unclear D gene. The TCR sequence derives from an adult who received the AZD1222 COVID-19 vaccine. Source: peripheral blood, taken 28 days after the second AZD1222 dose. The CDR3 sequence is CASSESSVTEAFF. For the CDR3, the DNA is TGCGCCAGCAGTGAGTCCAGTGTCACTGAAGCTTTCTTT.